One sample yielded the 3 T cell receptor beta chains listed below, sequenced in a study of T-cell memory formation after mild COVID-19 (dated by TCRdb to the early 2020s). The library was prepared using 5' RACE. The sequencing machine was an Illumina NovaSeq 6000. TCRdb passed the public sequencing reads through fastp at Q25 and MiXCR, retaining productive beta sequences. Entries are consolidated by CDR3 protein sequence, retaining the most common genes and DNA. This sample is represented by 300,000 to 350,000 distinct CDR3 sequences; approximately 14% of them were singletons. The ten largest clones represent about 21% of the sample. The source material was PBMCs or a T cell subset sorted from them (not recorded which). The receptor set was obtained from a man aged 18 to 29 who had mild COVID-19 (a few samples of this study predate the infection). The sample titles of this study are shuffled in the database, so cell type and time point are left out; the donor was told from shared clones.

In this sample, this clonotype turned up a few times. The chain links TRBV27 to TRBJ2-2; 8 nucleotides agree with TRBD1. This CDR3 comprises 17 residues. The V gene's germline CDR1 is MNHEY and CDR2 SMNVEV (reference sequence). V gave up 0 bases and J gave up 4 bases; unmatched junction bases: 7. The CDR3 protein is CASSLSSGQVVTGELFF. As DNA, the CDR3 is TGTGCCAGCAGTTTATCCTCGGGACAGGTAGTCACCGGGGAGCTGTTTTTT.

In its sample, this clonotype was seen a few times. The chain combines TRBV28 with TRBJ2-7; D perhaps matches TRBD2 (5 bases). From germline, CDR1 is MDHEN and CDR2 SYDVKM. The length of the CDR3 is 14 residues. The V gene lost 5 bases and the J gene lost 3 bases, with 14 bases spanning the gap. Here the CDR3 reads CASSLRTGIYEQYF. CDR3 in DNA: TGTGCCAGCAGTCTCCGGACGGGAATCTACGAGCAGTACTTC.

A few counts support this clonotype. The CDR3 loop is CSAASTGSSNQPQHF. The CDR3 coding sequence is TGCAGTGCCGCCTCGACAGGGAGTAGCAATCAGCCCCAGCATTTT. The genes are TRBV20-1 and TRBJ1-5; 7 bases line up with TRBD1. This CDR3 has 15 residues. Germline loops: CDR1 DFQATT, CDR2 SNEGSKA (reference sequence). The V segment lost 6 bases and the J segment 0 bases; nucleotides outside the gene matches: 8.